A single sample gave rise to the 29 T cell receptor beta chains below, sequenced in a study of beta chain features in type 1 diabetes. Study-wide results and limits: Type 1 diabetes patients had moderately but significantly shorter TCRB CDR3s in all four CD4+ subsets.

Their antigens are not known. What was sequenced were expressed TCRB transcripts, since all of the isolated RNA had been reverse transcribed. Some clones are missing from TCRdb's copy, which holds only in-frame ones; the method was immunoSEQ multiplex PCR. The sample lists 250,000 to 300,000 clones, roughly a quarter seen once, with around 0.012% in the top ten. The sample consisted of naive CD4+ T cells from blood. These receptors all come from a woman younger than 45 with type 1 diabetes.

Written as DNA, the CDR3 is TGTGCCAGCACCCCGTGGGCTCAAGAGACCCAGTACTTC. As protein: CASTPWAQETQYF. The chain employs TRBV6-5 and TRBJ2-5; D gene uncertain. Trimming took off 7 bases at V and 2 bases at J, with 11 bases between the two ends. The CDR3 runs 13 residues. CDR1 and CDR2 (germline): MNHEY, SVGAGI.

This sequence joins TRBV6-6 and TRBJ2-7; 13 bases match TRBD2. With V trimmed by 5 bases and J by 7 bases, 5 bases remained unmatched. This CDR3 region has 14 residues. CDR1 and CDR2 from the germline V gene are MNHNY and SVGAGI (reference sequence). DNA for the CDR3: TGTGCCAGCAGTCACCCGGGACTAGCGGGGGAGCAGTACTTC. Translating it yields CASSHPGLAGEQYF.

This chain uses TRBV12-5 with TRBJ2-6, with D uncertain. V was shortened by 1 base and J by 0 bases, with 4 bases between the two germline ends. The CDR3 is 15 residues long. Germline V lookup: CDR1 LGHNT, CDR2 FRNRAP. Written as DNA, the CDR3 is TGTGCTAGTGGTTTGGGGCCCTCTGGGGCCAACGTCCTGACTTTC. This encodes CASGLGPSGANVLTF.

The chain has TRBV7-3 and TRBJ2-2; TRBD1 aligns across 10 bases. The CDR3 is 14 amino acids. The germline CDR1 and CDR2 sequences are SGHTA and FQGTGA. V trimming: 5 bases; J trimming: 8 bases; junction bases outside the gene matches: 5. The CDR3 here is CASSDRDRGGELFF. CDR3 nucleotides: TGTGCCAGCAGCGACCGGGACAGGGGAGGGGAGCTGTTTTTT.

The rearrangement joins TRBV19 to TRBJ1-5, with TRBD1 identical over 7 bases. The CDR3 is 14 residues long. CDR1 is LNHDA and CDR2 is SQIVND in the germline V gene (reference sequence). With V trimmed by 2 bases and J by 6 bases, 4 bases remained unmatched. CDR3 in DNA: TGTGCCAGTAGTATACGACAGGGAAGTCAGCCCCAGCATTTT. As protein: CASSIRQGSQPQHF. Full variable domain (missing parts from reference TRBV19 and TRBJ1-5): DGGITQSPKYLFRKEGQNVTLSCEQNLNHDAMYWYRQDPGQGLRLIYYSQIVNDFQKGDIAEGYSVSREKKESFPLTVTSAQKNPTAFYLCASSIRQGSQPQHFGDGTRLSIL.

This clone was detected only a few times. The V call is TRBV29-1, the J call TRBJ1-2; 7 bases line up with TRBD1. CDR1 is SQVTM, CDR2 ANQGSEA, per germline. V was clipped by 5 bases and J by 1 base; unmatched bases: 10. This CDR3 has 15 amino acids. This CDR3 is CSVLSHRDSNYGYTF. The CDR3 bases are TGCAGCGTTCTTTCTCACCGGGACAGTAACTATGGCTACACCTTC.

The genes are TRBV11-1 and TRBJ1-1; D is unclear. The CDR3 has 14 residues. V lost 1 base to trimming and J lost 5 bases, with 11 bases between them. Germline CDR1 and CDR2: SGHAT and FQDESV (reference sequence). CDR3 DNA: TGTGCCAGCAGCTTAGAGGAGGGTAGGACTGAAGCTTTCTTT. Protein sequence: CASSLEEGRTEAFF.

This clone has only a few counts. V gene TRBV29-1 combines with J gene TRBJ1-2; D might be TRBD1 (5 bases). The CDR3 length is 12 residues. Germline V gene lookup returns CDR1 SQVTM and CDR2 ANQGSEA. V was clipped by 5 bases and J by 4 bases, with 11 bases between them. DNA for the CDR3: TGCAGCGTTCGGCGGGGCGGCTATGGCTACACCTTC. Translation: CSVRRGGYGYTF.

The sample holds a few counts of this clone. The rearrangement joins TRBV14 to TRBJ2-1; TRBD2 might be the D (6 bases). CDR1 is SGHDN and CDR2 is FVKESK in the germline V gene. The V end lost 0 bases, the J end lost 9 bases, and 18 bases lay between the germline ends. This CDR3 is built from 16 residues. CDR3 bases: TGTGCCAGCAGCCAAGACATGGGACTGGGGCTCGGTGAGCAGTTCTTC. It is translated as CASSQDMGLGLGEQFF.

This rearrangement joins TRBV18 to TRBJ1-1; possible D gene TRBD1, 5 bases. This CDR3 has 15 amino acids. V was pared by 2 bases and J by 1 base, with 11 bases between. Germline lookup yields CDR1 KGHSH and CDR2 LQKENI. The chain's CDR3 is CASSPILGGNTEAFF. The CDR3, as DNA: TGTGCCAGCTCACCAATTCTCGGGGGGAACACTGAAGCTTTCTTT.

This clone was counted a few times. This chain connects TRBV2 to TRBJ2-1; no clear D gene. Germline CDR1 reads SNHLY; CDR2 reads FYNNEI. V lost 7 bases and J 4 bases, leaving 11 bases between the germline ends. The CDR3 totals 13 residues. The CDR3 coding sequence is TGTGCCAGCATTCTACAGCAATACAATGAGCAGTTCTTC. Translating gives CASILQQYNEQFF.

This clone has more than one count but fewer than ten. The genes are TRBV9 and TRBJ1-2, with D tentatively TRBD1 (5 bases). Between the trimmed V and J ends, which lost 6 bases and 5 bases, there was a span of 11 bases. This CDR3 region has 12 residues. Germline lookup yields CDR1 SGDLS and CDR2 YYNGEE. CDR3 coding DNA: TGTGCCAGCAACCTGCAGGGATATGGCTACACCTTC. Protein sequence: CASNLQGYGYTF.

This clone occurred once. The chain joins TRBV7-9 to TRBJ2-1; 7 nucleotides match TRBD2. CDR1 is SEHNR and CDR2 is FQNEAQ in the germline V gene (reference sequence). Trimming at V came to 1 base and at J to 7 bases, leaving 7 bases not matched to a gene. This CDR3 is 15 amino acids long. CDR3 protein: CASSLDTLAMNEQFF. The CDR3 DNA reads TGTGCCAGCAGCTTAGATACACTAGCGATGAATGAGCAGTTCTTC.

This clone was seen more than once but under ten times. The chain combines TRBV29-1 with TRBJ1-2; D may be TRBD1 (6 bases). The germline V gene has CDR1 SQVTM and CDR2 ANQGSEA. CDR3 length: 13 residues. V was shortened by 5 bases and J by 0 bases, with 10 bases between the two germline ends. The CDR3 is CSVTGSANYGYTF. CDR3 coding DNA: TGCAGCGTTACAGGGTCAGCTAACTATGGCTACACCTTC.

A few counts support this clone. This chain joins TRBV7-9 and TRBJ2-1; 8 bases fit TRBD1. Germline assignment: CDR1 SEHNR and CDR2 FQNEAQ (reference sequence). V was clipped by 5 bases and J by 10 bases; unmatched bases: 7. There are 13 residues in the CDR3. CDR3 amino acids: CASSHRTGREQFF. CDR3 in DNA: TGTGCCAGCAGCCACCGGACAGGGCGCGAGCAGTTCTTC.

This chain connects TRBV2 to TRBJ2-1, with TRBD2 matching over 9 bases. J gave up 5 bases and V 6 bases, and 8 bases lay outside the gene matches. Per the germline V gene, CDR1 is SNHLY and CDR2 is FYNNEI. The CDR3 is 15 residues long. The CDR3 sequence is CASRLLLAGHNEQFF. As DNA, the CDR3 is TGTGCCAGCAGATTATTACTAGCGGGTCACAATGAGCAGTTCTTC. Looking up the rest from reference TRBV2 and TRBJ2-1 gives the full variable domain: EPEVTQTPSHQVTQMGQEVILRCVPISNHLYFYWYRQILGQKVEFLVSFYNNEISEKSEIFDDQFSVERPDGSNFTLKIRSTKLEDSAMYFCASRLLLAGHNEQFFGPGTRLTVL.

This clone showed up just a few times. This chain joins TRBV10-3 and TRBJ2-7; 7 bases agree with TRBD1. J lost 6 bases, V lost 7 bases, and 3 bases had no gene match. There are 11 residues in the CDR3. Germline CDR1 is ENHRY and CDR2 is SYGVKD. CDR3: CAITTGVEQYF. CDR3 DNA sequence: TGTGCCATCACCACAGGGGTCGAGCAGTACTTC.

This chain uses TRBV15 with TRBJ1-1; 9 positions match TRBD1. V lost 5 bases to trimming and J lost 1 base; unmatched junction nucleotides: 5. Germline V gives CDR1 LNHNV, CDR2 YYDKDF (reference sequence). This CDR3 comprises 15 residues. CDR3 loop: CATSSGQGSNTEAFF. The CDR3 DNA is TGTGCCACCAGCTCGGGACAGGGTTCGAACACTGAAGCTTTCTTT.

This clone was counted only a few times. The chain couples TRBV25-1 to TRBJ2-5; 9 bases agree with TRBD1. Trimming took 5 bases from V and 5 from J; bases not matched to a gene: 6. The CDR3 is made up of 14 amino acids. The germline V gene has CDR1 MGHDK and CDR2 SYGVNS. The CDR3 sequence is CASSRQGGGETQYF. Here the CDR3 DNA reads TGTGCCAGCAGTAGACAGGGGGGAGGTGAGACCCAGTACTTC.

This clone was recorded a few times. The CDR3 here is CASNLDRDRNTEAFF. The CDR3 nucleotides are TGTGCCAGCAACCTGGACAGGGATAGGAACACTGAAGCTTTCTTT. The rearrangement joins TRBV6-6 to TRBJ1-1, with 8 bases that match TRBD1. The CDR3 has 15 amino acids. In germline, CDR1 is MNHNY, CDR2 SVGAGI (reference sequence). Germline trimming cut 7 bases from V and 1 base from J; bases unmatched to any gene: 8.

This clone was seen only a few times. The rearrangement links TRBV9 to TRBJ2-3; TRBD2 aligns across 8 bases. This CDR3 is 16 amino acids long. Per the germline V gene, CDR1 is SGDLS and CDR2 is YYNGEE. V trimming: 3 bases; J trimming: 2 bases; junction bases outside the gene matches: 8. CDR3 region: CASSAHTSGNTDTQYF. The DNA for the CDR3 is TGTGCCAGCAGCGCCCACACTAGCGGAAACACAGATACGCAGTATTTT.

This clone was seen a few times. The chain carries TRBV9 and TRBJ1-2; no reliable D call. Trimming cost V 1 base and J 6 bases, with 10 bases left between them. Germline CDR1 is SGDLS and CDR2 is YYNGEE. The CDR3 contains 13 residues. The CDR3 DNA is TGTGCCAGCAGCGTAACCGGAGGTCATGGCTACACCTTC. Translated, it gives CASSVTGGHGYTF.

This clone occurred a few times. The V call is TRBV29-1, the J call TRBJ2-5, with TRBD1 matching 9 bases. CDR1 is SQVTM and CDR2 is ANQGSEA in the germline V gene. Trimming at V came to 7 bases and at J to 4 bases, leaving 4 bases not matched to a gene. The CDR3 length is 12 residues. CDR3 protein: CSGSDRGETQYF. The CDR3 coding sequence is TGCAGCGGATCGGACAGGGGAGAGACCCAGTACTTC.

This clone was seen only a few times. The gene calls are TRBV2 and TRBJ2-7, with 10 positions matching TRBD2. J gave up 3 bases and V 8 bases, and 7 bases lay outside the gene matches. The CDR3 extends over 14 amino acids. Germline lookup yields CDR1 SNHLY and CDR2 FYNNEI. DNA of the CDR3: TGTGCCAGCCTACTAGCGGGGAACGTCTACGAGCAGTACTTC. Translation: CASLLAGNVYEQYF.

Remarks on this clone: The same CDR3 arises from other DNA sequences in this sample as well. The chain couples TRBV9 to TRBJ1-1, with unresolved D. The CDR3 length is 14 residues. V shed 3 bases and J shed 0 bases, with 9 bases lying between them. From germline, CDR1 is SGDLS and CDR2 YYNGEE. CDR3 DNA: TGTGCCAGCAGCGCCCGTCCTATGAACACTGAAGCTTTCTTT. The encoded protein is CASSARPMNTEAFF.

The chain couples TRBV7-9 to TRBJ2-7, with D possibly TRBD1 on 5 matching bases. Trimming took off 5 bases at V and 2 bases at J, with 13 bases between the two ends. The CDR3 spans 14 residues. Germline V gives CDR1 SEHNR, CDR2 FQNEAQ (reference sequence). This chain's CDR3 is CASSPVDTTYEQYF. In nucleotides, the CDR3 is TGTGCCAGCAGCCCGGTGGACACAACCTACGAGCAGTACTTC.

The chain uses TRBV30 and TRBJ2-5, with 7 bases fitting TRBD1. Germline values: CDR1 GTSNPN, CDR2 SVGIG (reference sequence). There are 14 residues in the CDR3. V lost 0 bases to trimming and J lost 5 bases; unmatched junction nucleotides: 6. This chain's CDR3 is CAWSVQATGETQYF. The CDR3 coding sequence is TGTGCCTGGAGTGTACAAGCGACAGGGGAGACCCAGTACTTC.

In this sample, this clone turned up a few times. CDR3 sequence (DNA): TGTGCCAGCCGCAGGTCGGACACTGAAGCTTTCTTT. Its translation is CASRRSDTEAFF. The V and J genes are TRBV6-1 and TRBJ1-1; no firm D call. V was trimmed by 8 bases and J by 3 bases, leaving 10 bases between them. This CDR3 comprises 12 residues. Germline CDR1 MNHNS, CDR2 SASEGT.

The table lists this clone with a few counts. The chain employs TRBV25-1 and TRBJ2-1; 9 bases fit TRBD1. The CDR3 length is 15 residues. J lost 7 bases, V lost 1 base, and 5 bases had no gene match. Germline V lookup: CDR1 MGHDK, CDR2 SYGVNS. The CDR3 DNA follows: TGTGCCAGCAGTGAATCCGGGACAGGGAAGAATGAGCAGTTCTTC. Protein product: CASSESGTGKNEQFF.